What follows is one T cell receptor (beta chain) and its context. Looked up from germline, CDR1 is SQVTM and CDR2 is ANQGSEA. The CDR3 has 16 amino acids. The junction had 8 bases not matched to a gene; V was cut back by 3 bases and J by 1 base. The data originate from a study of blood T cell repertoires in COVID-19. In the original analysis: The assay estimated nucleated cells by amplifying reference gene primers. Measured with immunoSEQ multiplex PCR; TCRdb has only the in-frame clones, and not every one. The V and J calls and clone size are taken from that table; D and trimming were inferred from the DNA. The profile covers about 110,000 clones, with around 84% appearing a single time and over 2% taken by the ten largest.

The sample comprised peripheral blood. The clonotype originates from a human donor in a cohort sampled during active COVID-19. This chain uses TRBV29-1 with TRBJ2-1, with 8 positions matching TRBD2. The DNA of the CDR3 is TGCAGCGTTGAGGTGCGGGGCGGGAGGTCCTACAATGAGCAGTTCTTC. Amino acids: CSVEVRGGRSYNEQFF.